The clone carrying this T cell receptor (beta chain) came up a few times. No antigen is known for it. The data were obtained in a study of T cell responses to AZD1222 COVID-19 vaccine. As for the study in general: Second-dose timings of about 4 or about 12 weeks were pooled.

The study, taken as a whole, reports: Unmutated variant regions are reportedly targeted by nearly half of spike-specific TCRs. There were mostly white British donors and more females than males, and clonal diversity was possibly underestimated.

Libraries were prepared by immunoSEQ multiplex PCR; TCRdb keeps only in-frame clonotypes and omits some of them. The repertoire holds about 97,000 clones, with roughly nine tenths as singletons. This clonotype was sampled from an adult in good health. This specimen consisted of peripheral blood, obtained on day 0 of AZD1222 vaccination.

CDR3 loop: CATQSSGFSPLHF. CDR3 nucleotide sequence: TGTGCCACCCAGAGCTCAGGATTTTCACCCCTCCACTTT. The rearrangement joins TRBV24-1 to TRBJ1-6; D uncertain. The CDR3 is made up of 13 amino acids. V shed 9 bases and J shed 9 bases, with 14 bases lying between them. Looked up from germline, CDR1 is KGHDR and CDR2 is SFDVKD.